The TCR beta chain under discussion was sequenced for a study of cytomegalovirus exposure and HLA in healthy donors. Study-level results: Apart from CMV serostatus, no immune exposure information was available. On later analysis, the bulk of CMV-associated TCR beta chains appeared to be HLA-restricted. Cytomegalovirus status, reportedly, was diagnosed with high specificity and sensitivity by the classifier.

Losses at the gene ends were 5 bases for V and 6 bases for J; bases not matched to a gene: 9. Per the germline V gene, CDR1 is LNHNV and CDR2 is YYDKDF (reference sequence). The CDR3 is 14 amino acids. To note about this clone: Its antigen is not known.

A multiplex PCR was run with 60 Vbeta primers and 13 Jbeta primers. Only in-frame clones appear in the TCRdb table, and some are missing; sequencing was by immunoSEQ multiplex PCR. In the table there are approximately 160,000 clones, approximately 80% of which are singletons. The chain recombines TRBV15 with TRBJ2-7; 8 bases line up with TRBD1. Sequencing used PBMCs. The sequence derives from a female donor in good health and CMV-seronegative. CDR3 region: CATSPGQGIGEQYF. The CDR3 region has the DNA TGTGCCACCAGCCCAGGACAGGGAATTGGCGAGCAGTACTTC.